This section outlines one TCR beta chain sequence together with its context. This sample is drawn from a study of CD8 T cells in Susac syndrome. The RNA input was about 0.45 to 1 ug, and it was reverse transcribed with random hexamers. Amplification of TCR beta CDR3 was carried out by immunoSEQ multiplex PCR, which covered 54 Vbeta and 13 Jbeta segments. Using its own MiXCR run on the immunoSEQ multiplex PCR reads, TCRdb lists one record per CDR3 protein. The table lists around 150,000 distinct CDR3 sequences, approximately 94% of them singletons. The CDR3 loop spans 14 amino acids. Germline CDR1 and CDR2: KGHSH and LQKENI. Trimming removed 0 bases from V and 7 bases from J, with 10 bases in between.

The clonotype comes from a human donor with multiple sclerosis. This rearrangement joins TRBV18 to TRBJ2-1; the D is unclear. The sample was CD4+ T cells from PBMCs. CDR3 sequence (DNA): TGTGCCAGCTCACCACCAGAGGCACGGAATGAGCAGTTCTTC. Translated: CASSPPEARNEQFF.